These 4 T cell receptor beta chains came from one sample sequenced in a study of T cell responses to AZD1222 COVID-19 vaccine. Assay used: immunoSEQ multiplex PCR; TCRdb lists only in-frame clones, some missing. The table includes 100,000 to 130,000 clones, about nine tenths detected once. Sequenced material: peripheral blood, taken on day 0 of AZD1222 vaccination. Receptors were obtained from an adult in good health.

V usage is TRBV7-2 and J usage is TRBJ2-3, with 9 bases fitting TRBD2. Germline lookup yields CDR1 SGHTA and CDR2 FQGNSA. This CDR3 is 16 amino acids long. The V and J ends lost 3 bases and 1 base, in that order; junction bases with no gene match: 5. For the CDR3, the DNA is TGTGCCAGCAGCTTGGGCGGGGGGGCCGGCACAGATACGCAGTATTTT. As protein: CASSLGGGAGTDTQYF.

The rearrangement uses TRBV19 and TRBJ2-4; 7 bases are shared with TRBD2. The CDR3 loop spans 15 amino acids. The V gene's germline CDR1 is LNHDA and CDR2 SQIVND (reference sequence). V was pared by 3 bases and J by 6 bases, with 8 bases of the junction left unmatched. DNA of the CDR3: TGTGCCAGTAGTATCGGGACTAATTTAGGAAACATTCAGTACTTC. The encoded protein is CASSIGTNLGNIQYF.

The chain combines TRBV4-3 with TRBJ2-7; TRBD1 agrees at 7 bases. The V gene end was trimmed by 1 base and the J gene end by 4 bases; junction bases not matched to a gene: 4. From germline, CDR1 is LGHNA and CDR2 YSLEER. The CDR3 loop spans 14 amino acids. CDR3 sequence: CASSQATGNYEQYF. The CDR3 DNA sequence: TGCGCCAGCAGCCAAGCGACAGGGAATTACGAGCAGTACTTC.

The chain combines TRBV6-5 with TRBJ1-2; 9 nucleotides align to TRBD1. V lost 5 bases, J lost 8 bases, and 12 bases stayed unmatched. The germline CDR1 and CDR2 sequences are MNHEY and SVGAGI. The CDR3 consists of 15 residues. The CDR3 spells CASSPSVDRGRGYTF. As DNA, the CDR3 is TGTGCCAGCAGTCCTTCGGTGGACAGGGGACGAGGCTACACCTTC.